Each of the 8 T cell receptor beta chains below was sequenced from the same sample in a study of blood T cell repertoires in COVID-19. Clones were sequenced by immunoSEQ multiplex PCR, and TCRdb holds only the in-frame ones, with some missing. The table includes approximately 200,000 clones, roughly 80% detected once. The material sequenced was PBMCs or T cells enriched from blood (not recorded which). Receptors were obtained from a woman aged 40-49 years with acute COVID-19.

V is TRBV11-2 and J is TRBJ1-2, with 8 bases matching TRBD1. CDR1 is SGHAT and CDR2 is FQNNGV in the germline V gene. J lost 5 bases, V lost 5 bases, and 13 bases had no gene match. This CDR3 spans 16 amino acids. CDR3 sequence: CASSPRGAGGPYGYTF. The CDR3 coding sequence is TGTGCCAGCAGCCCTAGGGGGGCAGGGGGCCCTTATGGCTACACCTTC.

V is TRBV7-9 and J is TRBJ2-7; 10 bases line up with TRBD1. J was trimmed by 6 bases and V by 5 bases; bases with no gene match: 7. The CDR3 consists of 14 residues. Germline loops: CDR1 SEHNR, CDR2 FQNEAQ (reference sequence). The CDR3 nucleotides read TGTGCCAGCAGCACAGACAGGGGGCTGGGCGAGCAGTACTTC. Its translation is CASSTDRGLGEQYF.

CDR3 bases: TGTGCCAGCTCAGCCTCCGGGACAGGGAGATCACCCCTCCACTTT. Translation gives CASSASGTGRSPLHF. V usage is TRBV18 and J usage is TRBJ1-6; 9 nucleotides align to TRBD1. With V trimmed by 5 bases and J by 10 bases, 9 bases remained unmatched. This CDR3 has 15 amino acids. Looked up from germline, CDR1 is KGHSH and CDR2 is LQKENI.

The chain recombines TRBV5-1 with TRBJ2-3; 8 bases line up with TRBD1. Germline values: CDR1 SGHRS, CDR2 YFSETQ. This CDR3 spans 15 amino acids. V lost 2 bases to trimming and J lost 1 base; unmatched junction nucleotides: 3. This chain's CDR3 is CASSFTTGGTDTQYF. In DNA, the CDR3 is TGCGCCAGCAGCTTTACGACAGGGGGCACAGATACGCAGTATTTT.

This clone has more than one count but fewer than ten. CDR3 sequence reads: CASSQDPQGAFGYTF. CDR3 DNA sequence: TGCGCCAGCAGCCAAGATCCGCAGGGGGCGTTTGGCTACACCTTC. The V call is TRBV4-1, the J call TRBJ1-2; 8 bases match TRBD1. V shed 0 bases and J 7 bases; nucleotides not matched to a gene: 7. CDR3 size: 15 residues. Germline V gene sequence: CDR1 MGHRA, CDR2 YSYEKL.

The chain recombines TRBV7-9 with TRBJ1-3, with 7 nucleotides matching TRBD1. Germline trimming cut 6 bases from V and 0 bases from J; bases unmatched to any gene: 5. The CDR3 contains 15 residues. The germline V gene encodes CDR1 SEHNR and CDR2 FQNEAQ (reference sequence). The CDR3 DNA follows: TGTGCCAGCAGGCCTACAGGGGACTCTGGAAACACCATATATTTT. Translation: CASRPTGDSGNTIYF.

The rearrangement joins TRBV5-6 to TRBJ2-7; D possibly corresponds to TRBD2 (5 bases). Germline V gene lookup returns CDR1 SGHDT and CDR2 YYEEEE. CDR3 length: 15 amino acids. V was shortened by 4 bases and J by 4 bases, with 18 bases between the two germline ends. CDR3 bases: TGTGCCAGCAGCAGCGGTCTAGCCGTGTCGTACGAGCAGTACTTC. Translating it yields CASSSGLAVSYEQYF.

The V and J genes are TRBV28 and TRBJ1-2, with TRBD1 matching over 10 bases. CDR3 length: 14 residues. Germline V gene lookup returns CDR1 MDHEN and CDR2 SYDVKM. The junction had 9 bases not matched to a gene; V was cut back by 6 bases and J by 8 bases. The CDR3 nucleotides read TGTGCCAGCAGCCCCGGGACAGGGGTATCAGGCTACACCTTC. This encodes CASSPGTGVSGYTF.